The T cell receptor beta chain under discussion was sequenced for a study of PD-1 blockade in mismatch repair-deficient tumors. Overall study results and limits: Tumor-resident clones, often undetectable pretreatment in blood, expanded then contracted after pembrolizumab.

Concerning this clone itself: Its matching antigen is unknown.

Generated by immunoSEQ multiplex PCR, the TCRdb table keeps only in-frame clones and is missing some. The table records tens of thousands of clones, roughly 77% of them present only once. Trimming took off 0 bases at V and 4 bases at J, with 8 bases between the two ends. CDR1 is SGHDT, CDR2 YYEEEE, per germline. This CDR3 spans 14 amino acids. The sample here was peripheral blood, taken 4 weeks after starting pembrolizumab. This TCR was recovered from an adult with mismatch repair-deficient cancer. The rearrangement links TRBV5-6 to TRBJ1-5; weak D call: TRBD1 (5 bases). The CDR3 DNA reads as TGTGCCAGCAGCTTGGGGGACGGGAATCAGCCCCAGCATTTT. Its translation is CASSLGDGNQPQHF.